Listed below are T cell receptor beta chains from one sample, sequenced in a study of OX40 agonist ivuxolimab in advanced cancers. The assay was immunoSEQ multiplex PCR, and TCRdb's table has in-frame clones only and misses some. Of some 100,000 clones listed, 75% to 95% were seen once; the top ten hold approximately 0.3%. The sequencing used CD4+ or CD8+ T cells sorted from blood, collected in a trial of the OX40 agonist ivuxolimab. These receptors came from an adult with an advanced solid tumor such as melanoma, head and neck, liver or kidney cancer. Each CDR3 is given with its conserved first and last residue. A D gene is named only where the DNA matches it firmly. Clone size is stated in some rows and not others, as once, few, many or a class when expanded.

j_call d_call clone_size v_call cdr3_nt cdr3_aa
TRBJ2-6 - few TRBV29-1 TGCAGCGTAGGACTCGGAAGCTCTGGGGCCAACGTCCTGACTTTC CSVGLGSSGANVLTF
TRBJ2-3 TRBD1 - TRBV15 TGTGCCACCAGCACGCCGGGACAGCCCACAGATACGCAGTATTTT CATSTPGQPTDTQYF
TRBJ2-6 - - TRBV19 TGTGCCAGTAGTCGGACAGACCCAAGCTCTGGGGCCAACGTCCTGACTTTC CASSRTDPSSGANVLTF
TRBJ2-7 - - TRBV5-4 TGTGCCAGCAGCTTGAGAGGATCGCCCTACGAGCAGTACTTC CASSLRGSPYEQYF
TRBJ2-2 TRBD2 - TRBV5-4 TGTGCCAGCAGCGGTCGGGACTATCCCGGGGAGCTGTTTTTT CASSGRDYPGELFF
TRBJ2-3 - - TRBV28 TGTGCCAGCAGTCCGACAAGGCCCCTGCTAGCACATACGCAGTATTTT CASSPTRPLLAHTQYF
TRBJ2-1 TRBD2 - TRBV10-3 TGTGCCATCAGTGACTGGCGGGAGAAGAACAATGAGCAGTTCTTC CAISDWREKNNEQFF
TRBJ1-6 - - TRBV6-6 TGTGCCAGCAGTTACTCGGTCGGTTCACCCCTCCACTTT CASSYSVGSPLHF
TRBJ2-5 TRBD1 - TRBV7-2 TGTGCCAGCAGCCGGGACAGGGGCCAAGAGGCCCAGTACTTC CASSRDRGQEAQYF
TRBJ1-1 - - TRBV7-9 TGTGCCAGCAGTTACCAGCACCCGGGGAGCACTGAAGCTTTCTTT CASSYQHPGSTEAFF
TRBJ2-2 TRBD1 - TRBV4-2 TGTGCCAGCAAGTTCGAGGACAGGGAGGCCGGGGAGCTGTTTTTT CASKFEDREAGELFF
TRBJ2-2 - - TRBV29-1 TGCAGCGTTGTAGGGGATCGGAACACCGGGGAGCTGTTTTTT CSVVGDRNTGELFF
TRBJ2-5 TRBD1 - TRBV15 TGTGCCACCAGCAGATACCCTCCCAGGACAGGGGGTCGAGAGACCCAGTACTTC CATSRYPPRTGGRETQYF
TRBJ2-3 TRBD2 - TRBV7-3 TGTGCCAGCAGGTTTGCCGGACTAGCGGGAACAGATACGCAGTATTTT CASRFAGLAGTDTQYF
TRBJ2-3 - - TRBV18 TGTGCCAGGGACCTTAGGGAGAATAGCACAGATACGCAGTATTTT CARDLRENSTDTQYF
TRBJ2-5 - - TRBV6-1 TGTGCCAGCAGTCCCCTCGGGACTTATCAAGAGACCCAGTACTTC CASSPLGTYQETQYF
TRBJ2-5 - - TRBV7-2 TGTGCCAGCAGCTTAAACCCGGTGGCAGAGACCCAGTACTTC CASSLNPVAETQYF
TRBJ2-7 - - TRBV18 TGTGCCAGCTCACCAGGTACAGGGTTTAGGGAGCAGTACTTC CASSPGTGFREQYF
TRBJ2-1 TRBD2 - TRBV11-2 TGTGCCAGCAGCTTAGATCTAGCGGGAGGGCCTAAGCGGTTCTTC CASSLDLAGGPKRFF
TRBJ1-5 - - TRBV27 TGTGCCAGCAAACTTCAATGGGGGAGCAATCAGCCCCAGCATTTT CASKLQWGSNQPQHF
TRBJ2-3 - - TRBV7-2 TGTGCCAGCAGGCCACAGGAGAGCACAGATACGCAGTATTTT CASRPQESTDTQYF
TRBJ2-2 - - TRBV21-1 TGTGCCAGCAGCCGGGGGGACACCGGGGAGCTGTTTTTT CASSRGDTGELFF
TRBJ2-1 - few TRBV7-3 TGTGCCAGCAGCTTAAATTCCCGGGGAAATCAGTTCTTC CASSLNSRGNQFF
TRBJ2-7 TRBD1 - TRBV19 TGTGCCAGTAGTATCCAATGGACAGGCTACGAGCAGTACTTC CASSIQWTGYEQYF
TRBJ2-5 - - TRBV7-9 TGTGCCAGCAGCTCCGATGGGCGATCCCAAGAGACCCAGTACTTC CASSSDGRSQETQYF
TRBJ2-7 - few TRBV6-6 TGTGCCAGCAGTTACTCGGTGTTACGCGACGAGCAGTACTTC CASSYSVLRDEQYF
TRBJ2-2 TRBD1 - TRBV2 TGTGCCAGCACCCCGGGACAGGGCAGCACCGGGGAGCTGTTTTTT CASTPGQGSTGELFF
TRBJ2-1 TRBD2 - TRBV4-1 TGCGCCAGCAGCCAAATGACTAGCGGATTTTACAATGAGCAGTTCTTC CASSQMTSGFYNEQFF
TRBJ2-7 - - TRBV5-1 TGCGCCAGCAGCTTGGGCCTCGTGAGCGGAACCTACGAGCAGTACTTC CASSLGLVSGTYEQYF
TRBJ2-2 TRBD2 - TRBV27 TGTGCCAGCAGTCTCACTAGCGGGAGGGCTGGGGGCGGGGAGCTGTTTTTT CASSLTSGRAGGGELFF
TRBJ2-7 - few TRBV2 TGTGCCAGCAGCGAGGCCTACGAGCAGTACTTC CASSEAYEQYF
TRBJ2-1 TRBD2 - TRBV5-1 TGCGCCAGCAGCTTGTATAGCGGGAGGGGGAATGAGCAGTTCTTC CASSLYSGRGNEQFF
TRBJ2-6 - - TRBV28 TGTGCCAGCAGTTTAATGCGCTCTGGGGCCAACGTCCTGACTTTC CASSLMRSGANVLTF
TRBJ2-2 - - TRBV10-1 TGCGCCAGCGGGAGTCAAACCGGGGAGCTGTTTTTT CASGSQTGELFF
TRBJ2-5 - - TRBV11-3 TGTGCCAGCAGCCCCGGGGAGTTAGAGACCCAGTACTTC CASSPGELETQYF
TRBJ2-3 - - TRBV6-5 TGTGCCAGCAGTTACTCAGATAGGGGAGCAGATACGCAGTATTTT CASSYSDRGADTQYF
TRBJ1-5 - - TRBV9 TGTGCCAGCAGCGTAGATGGGGCCAATCAGCCCCAGCATTTT CASSVDGANQPQHF
TRBJ1-1 TRBD1 - TRBV4-3 TGCGCCAGCAGCCAATTTCCTCCGGGACAGGGTTTTCCCCTTTTCTTT CASSQFPPGQGFPLFF
TRBJ1-3 - - TRBV4-1 TGCGCCAGCAGCCAAGCGAGACCTAGCACCACAGCTGGAAACACCATATATTTT CASSQARPSTTAGNTIYF
TRBJ2-5 TRBD2 - TRBV6-5 TGTGCCAGCAGTGACACTAGCGGGGAGACCCAGTACTTC CASSDTSGETQYF
TRBJ2-7 TRBD1 - TRBV7-2 TGTGCCAGCAGTTCCGACAGGGTGCGAGAGCAGTACTTC CASSSDRVREQYF
TRBJ2-7 TRBD2 - TRBV5-4 TGTGCCAGCAGCTTGGGTGGGACTAGCGGTTCATGGCAGTACTTC CASSLGGTSGSWQYF
TRBJ1-1 TRBD1 few TRBV30 TGTGCCTGGAACAGGGGGCTTAACACTGAAGCTTTCTTT CAWNRGLNTEAFF
TRBJ2-7 - - TRBV6-1 TGTGCCAGCAGTGAAGTTGGTCCCTACGAGCAGTACTTC CASSEVGPYEQYF
TRBJ2-1 - - TRBV28 TGTGCCAGCAGTTACGATCAGCGGGTCCATGAGCAGTTCTTC CASSYDQRVHEQFF
TRBJ2-7 TRBD1 - TRBV28 TGTGCCACCTCCTGGGACAGGGGCTACGAGCAGTACTTC CATSWDRGYEQYF
TRBJ2-7 - - TRBV27 TGTGCCAGCAGTCCCCGGGGCCCCTACGAGCAGTACTTC CASSPRGPYEQYF
TRBJ2-6 TRBD1 - TRBV5-5 TGTGCCAGCAGCCCGGGGGCAGGGGGCCTGCAATACTCTGGGGCCAACGTCCTGACTTTC CASSPGAGGLQYSGANVLTF
TRBJ2-6 - - TRBV19 TGTGCCAGTAGTATTAAGCATCTCTCTGGGGCCAACGTCCTGACTTTC CASSIKHLSGANVLTF
TRBJ2-3 TRBD1 - TRBV12-5 TGTGCTAGTGGTCAAGGGGACAGGGGATTTGCAGATACGCAGTATTTT CASGQGDRGFADTQYF
TRBJ2-1 TRBD2 - TRBV15 TGTGCCACCAGCAGAGAGGGGACTAGCTCCTACAATGAGCAGTTCTTC CATSREGTSSYNEQFF
TRBJ2-7 - once TRBV6-1 TGTGCCAGCAGTGAGCGTATAGGCAGGGGTCCTCTCGAGCAGTACTTC CASSERIGRGPLEQYF
TRBJ2-7 - - TRBV19 TGTGCCAGTAACCGGGGCGAGTCTCCCTACGAGCAGTACTTC CASNRGESPYEQYF
TRBJ1-4 - - TRBV10-3 TGTGCCACGGCTACGGGGGTAACTAATGAAAAACTGTTTTTT CATATGVTNEKLFF
TRBJ2-7 TRBD1 - TRBV5-4 TGTGCCAGCAGCTTGGGGACAGGGGGACTTTCCTACGAGCAGTACTTC CASSLGTGGLSYEQYF